This T cell receptor beta chain was sequenced for a study of CD8 T cells in Susac syndrome (dated by TCRdb to the late 2010s). Study-wide context: Whether CD8+ T cell activation and differentiation in Susac syndrome was antigen driven was tested using repertoire sequencing. Study-wide conclusions, independent of this receptor: The number of individuals in the TCR sequencing and HLA analysis was recognized as being relatively small.

The germline V gene provides CDR1 SGHTA and CDR2 FQGNSA. From the cysteine through the phenylalanine, the CDR3 covers 15 amino acids. The kept DNA is CDR3 alone, 45 bases in frame from the first base. A distance of 12 bases separates the germline ends of V and J, which lose 2 bases and 2 bases respectively. RNA was extracted with the RNeasy kit and about 0.45 to 1 ug was reverse transcribed using random hexamers. The immunoSEQ multiplex PCR assay, covering 54 Vbeta and 13 Jbeta segments, was used to amplify TCR beta CDR3 regions. To correct PCR amplification bias, a synthetic template baseline was used for both primer optimization and computational correction. Regarding the original processing steps: Reads were annotated to V, D and J genes according to IMGT and were analyzed with immunoSEQ Analyzer, with only productive sequences retained. To calculate clonality, Shannon entropy was normalized by log2 of the number of productive unique sequences and then subtracted from one. Public and private clones were assessed among the 100 most prevalent clones of each patient and control. Clones were defined as Susac-specific if absent from the healthy and MS cohorts, from 1052 published viral clones and from other ImmuneACCESS disease sequences. Using fastp trimming at Q25 and MiXCR clonotype assembly, TCRdb reanalyzed the public sequencing data and kept in-frame beta chains. Every distinct CDR3 protein forms one entry, paired with its most common genes and DNA. TCRdb assigned the V and J calls; the authors' analysis was not used. The sample table records about 210,000 distinct CDR3 sequences; 95% of these occur just once. The ten largest clones capture 0.085% to 0.1% of the sample.

High-throughput TCR beta sequencing profiled peripheral blood CD8+ and CD4+ T cells from healthy donors, Susac syndrome patients and multiple sclerosis patients. The multiple sclerosis controls were treatment-naive patients whose relapsing-remitting disease, either stable or active, fulfilled the revised McDonald criteria. CD8+ TEMRA cells were enriched by FACS, while bulk CD8+ and CD4+ T cells were purified by magnetic negative isolation. Blood was collected in EDTA tubes and processed within 24 hours, with PBMCs isolated through density gradient centrifugation. PBMCs destined for TCR sequencing were cryopreserved in liquid nitrogen and later thawed in a 37 °C water bath. The sorted or isolated CD4+, CD8+ and CD8+ TEMRA cells reached a purity of at least 90%. Only one count was recorded for this clonotype. Its antigen has not been determined. Qualities for individual bases were not recorded, and no much larger clone is one base off. One read alone lends weak support.

Sequenced sample: CD4+ T cells from PBMCs. The clonotype comes from a human donor with multiple sclerosis. The rearranged segments are TRBV7-2 and TRBJ1-2; TRBD1 is perhaps the D gene, given 6 matching bases. The nucleotide sequence reads TGTGCCAGCAGCTTATGGGACAACTCCAACTATGGCTACACCTTC. Its protein product is CASSLWDNSNYGYTF.